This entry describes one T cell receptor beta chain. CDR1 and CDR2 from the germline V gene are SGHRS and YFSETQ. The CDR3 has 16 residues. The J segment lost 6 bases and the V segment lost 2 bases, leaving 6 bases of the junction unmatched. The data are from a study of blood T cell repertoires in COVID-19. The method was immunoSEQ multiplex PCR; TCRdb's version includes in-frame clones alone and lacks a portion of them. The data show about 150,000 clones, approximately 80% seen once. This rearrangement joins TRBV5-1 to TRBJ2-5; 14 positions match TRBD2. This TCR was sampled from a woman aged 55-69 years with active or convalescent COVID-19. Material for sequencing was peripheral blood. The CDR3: CASSLLGLAGEQTQYF. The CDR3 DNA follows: TGCGCCAGCAGCTTATTGGGACTAGCGGGGGAACAGACCCAGTACTTC.